This TCR beta chain stems from a study of blood T cell repertoires in COVID-19. Study context: Spain, Italy and the United States supplied samples that represented acute and convalescent COVID-19. The cDNA or gDNA used as material had been derived from T cells, B-cell-depleted T cells, or PBMCs.

Original handling: Reference gene primer amplification gave nucleated cell count estimates. Profiled with immunoSEQ multiplex PCR; TCRdb holds only in-frame clones, not every one. The V and J calls and clone size were taken over from that table, and D and trimming were inferred from the DNA. The sample lists around 170,000 clones, around 83% occurring once. The germline V gene has CDR1 SEHNR and CDR2 FQNEAQ (reference sequence). The CDR3 is 16 residues long. Germline trimming cut 4 bases from V and 3 bases from J; bases unmatched to any gene: 8. This chain uses TRBV7-9 with TRBJ1-5; 8 bases agree with TRBD1. The receptor was isolated from a young woman with active or convalescent COVID-19. Sequenced material: peripheral blood. The CDR3 reads CASSSSGGGNNQPQHF. CDR3 coding DNA: TGTGCCAGCAGCTCGTCAGGGGGCGGTAACAATCAGCCCCAGCATTTT.